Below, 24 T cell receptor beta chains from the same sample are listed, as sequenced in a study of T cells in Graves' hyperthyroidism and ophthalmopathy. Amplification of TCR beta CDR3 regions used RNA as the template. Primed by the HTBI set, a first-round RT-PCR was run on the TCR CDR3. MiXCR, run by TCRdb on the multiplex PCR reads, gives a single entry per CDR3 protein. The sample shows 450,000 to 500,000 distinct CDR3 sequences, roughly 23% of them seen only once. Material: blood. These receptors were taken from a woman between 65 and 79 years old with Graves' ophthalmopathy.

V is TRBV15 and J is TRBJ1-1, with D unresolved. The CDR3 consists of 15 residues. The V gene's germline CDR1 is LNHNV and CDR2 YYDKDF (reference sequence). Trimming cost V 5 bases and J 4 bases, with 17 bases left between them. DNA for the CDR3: TGTGCCACCAGCCGTCCCTTTGGAGGGAGCACTGAAGCTTTCTTT. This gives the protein CATSRPFGGSTEAFF.

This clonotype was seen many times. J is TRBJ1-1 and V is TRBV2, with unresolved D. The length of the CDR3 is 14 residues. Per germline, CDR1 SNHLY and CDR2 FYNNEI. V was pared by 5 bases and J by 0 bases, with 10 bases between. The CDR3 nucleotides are TGTGCCAGCAGTACCGAGCGCTTGAACACTGAAGCTTTCTTT. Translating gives CASSTERLNTEAFF.

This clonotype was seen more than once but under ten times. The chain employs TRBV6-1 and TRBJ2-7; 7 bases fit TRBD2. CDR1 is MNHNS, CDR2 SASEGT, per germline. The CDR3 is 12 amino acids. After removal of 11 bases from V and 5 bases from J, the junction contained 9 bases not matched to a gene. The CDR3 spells CAARGGAHEQYF. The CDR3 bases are TGTGCCGCCCGGGGAGGGGCCCACGAGCAGTACTTC.

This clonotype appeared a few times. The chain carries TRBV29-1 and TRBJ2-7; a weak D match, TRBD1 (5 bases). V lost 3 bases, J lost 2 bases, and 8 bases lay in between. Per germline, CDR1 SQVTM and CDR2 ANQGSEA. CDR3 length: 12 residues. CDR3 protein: CSVDQGTYEQYF. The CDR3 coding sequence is TGCAGCGTTGACCAGGGCACCTACGAGCAGTACTTC.

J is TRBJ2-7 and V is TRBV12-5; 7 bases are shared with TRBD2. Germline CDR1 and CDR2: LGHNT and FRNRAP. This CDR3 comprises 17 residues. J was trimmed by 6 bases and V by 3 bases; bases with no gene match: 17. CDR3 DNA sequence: TGTGCTAGTGGTTTCCGACCCTACCGGGACCGCGGGGGCGAGCAGTACTTC. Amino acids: CASGFRPYRDRGGEQYF.

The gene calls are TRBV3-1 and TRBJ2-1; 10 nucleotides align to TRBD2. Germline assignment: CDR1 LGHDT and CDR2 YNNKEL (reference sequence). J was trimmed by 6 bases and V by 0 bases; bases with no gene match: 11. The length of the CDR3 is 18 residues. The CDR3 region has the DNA TGTGCCAGCAGCCAAGATACCCTAGCGGGAGCTAGCTTCAATGAGCAGTTCTTC. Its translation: CASSQDTLAGASFNEQFF.

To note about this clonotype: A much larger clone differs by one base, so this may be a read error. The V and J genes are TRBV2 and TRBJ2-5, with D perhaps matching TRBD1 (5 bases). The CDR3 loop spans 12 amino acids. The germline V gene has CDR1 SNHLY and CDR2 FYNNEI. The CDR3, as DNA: TGTGCCAGCAATGGACAACAAGAGACCCGGTACTTC. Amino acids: CASNGQQETRYF.

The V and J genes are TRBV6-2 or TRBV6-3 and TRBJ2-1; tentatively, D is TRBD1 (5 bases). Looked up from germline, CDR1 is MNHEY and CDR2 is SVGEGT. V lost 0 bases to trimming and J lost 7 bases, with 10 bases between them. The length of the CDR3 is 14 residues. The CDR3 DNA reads TGTGCCAGCAGTTACTCGGGGCTCGGGAATGAGCAGTTCTTC. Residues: CASSYSGLGNEQFF.

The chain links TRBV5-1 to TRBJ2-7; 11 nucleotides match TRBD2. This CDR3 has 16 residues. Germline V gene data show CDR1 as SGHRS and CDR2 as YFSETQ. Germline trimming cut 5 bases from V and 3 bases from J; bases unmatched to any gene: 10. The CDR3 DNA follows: TGCGCCAGCAGGAGGGAACAGACTAGCGGGGTCTACGAGCAGTACTTC. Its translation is CASRREQTSGVYEQYF.

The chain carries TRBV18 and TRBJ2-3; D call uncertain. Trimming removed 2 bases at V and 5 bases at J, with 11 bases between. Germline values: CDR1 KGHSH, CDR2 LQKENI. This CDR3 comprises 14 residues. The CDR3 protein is CASSPIGSGDTQYF. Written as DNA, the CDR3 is TGTGCCAGCTCACCAATAGGTTCGGGAGATACGCAGTATTTT.

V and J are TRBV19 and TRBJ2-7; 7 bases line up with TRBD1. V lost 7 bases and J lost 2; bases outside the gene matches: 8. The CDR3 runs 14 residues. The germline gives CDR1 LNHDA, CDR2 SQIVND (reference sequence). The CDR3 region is CASTARDRTYEQYF. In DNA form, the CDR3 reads TGTGCCAGTACCGCCCGGGACAGAACCTACGAGCAGTACTTC.

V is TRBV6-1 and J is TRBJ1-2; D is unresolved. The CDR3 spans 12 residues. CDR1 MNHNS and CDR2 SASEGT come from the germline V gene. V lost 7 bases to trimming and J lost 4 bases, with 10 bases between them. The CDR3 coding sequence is TGTGCCAGCATTGGTTTTAGCTATGGCTACACCTTC. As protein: CASIGFSYGYTF.

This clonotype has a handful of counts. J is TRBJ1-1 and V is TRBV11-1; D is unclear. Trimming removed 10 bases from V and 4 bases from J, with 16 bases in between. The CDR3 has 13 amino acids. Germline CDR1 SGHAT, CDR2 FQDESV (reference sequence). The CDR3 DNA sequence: TGTGCCACGCAAGACCCGGCGGGCACTGAAGCTTTCTTT. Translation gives CATQDPAGTEAFF.

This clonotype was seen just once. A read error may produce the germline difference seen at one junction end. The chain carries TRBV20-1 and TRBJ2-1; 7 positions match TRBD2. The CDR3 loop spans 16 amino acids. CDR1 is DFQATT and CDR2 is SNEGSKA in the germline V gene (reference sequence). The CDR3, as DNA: TGCTGTGCTAGCTCCCCTCTGGCGGGAGAGAACAATGAGCAGTTCTTC. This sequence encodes CCASSPLAGENNEQFF.

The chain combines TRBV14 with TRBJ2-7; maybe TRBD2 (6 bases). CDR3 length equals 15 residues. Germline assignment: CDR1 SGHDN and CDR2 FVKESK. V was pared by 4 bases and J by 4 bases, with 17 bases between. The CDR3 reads CASSPPGTLRYEQYF. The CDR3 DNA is TGTGCCAGCAGCCCTCCCGGGACTTTAAGGTACGAGCAGTACTTC. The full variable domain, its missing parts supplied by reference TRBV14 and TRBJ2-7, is EAGVTQFPSHSVIEKGQTVTLRCDPISGHDNLYWYRRVMGKEIKFLLHFVKESKQDESGMPNNRFLAERTGGTYSTLKVQPAELEDSGVYFCASSPPGTLRYEQYFGPGTRLTVT.

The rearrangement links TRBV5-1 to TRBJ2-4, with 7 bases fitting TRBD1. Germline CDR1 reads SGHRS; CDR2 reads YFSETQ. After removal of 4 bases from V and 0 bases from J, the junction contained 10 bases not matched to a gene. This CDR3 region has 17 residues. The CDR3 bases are TGCGCCAGCAGCCAAATGGGGACAGAACTAGCCAAAAACATTCAGTACTTC. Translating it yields CASSQMGTELAKNIQYF.

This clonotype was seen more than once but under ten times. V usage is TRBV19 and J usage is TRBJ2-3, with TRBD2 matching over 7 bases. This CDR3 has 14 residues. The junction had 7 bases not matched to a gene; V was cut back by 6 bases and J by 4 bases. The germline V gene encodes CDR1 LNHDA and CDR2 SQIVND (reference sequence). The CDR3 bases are TGTGCCAGTAGGGCGACTAGCAGAGCAGATACGCAGTATTTT. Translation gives CASRATSRADTQYF. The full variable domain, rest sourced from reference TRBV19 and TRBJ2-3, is DGGITQSPKYLFRKEGQNVTLSCEQNLNHDAMYWYRQDPGQGLRLIYYSQIVNDFQKGDIAEGYSVSREKKESFPLTVTSAQKNPTAFYLCASRATSRADTQYFGPGTRLTVL.

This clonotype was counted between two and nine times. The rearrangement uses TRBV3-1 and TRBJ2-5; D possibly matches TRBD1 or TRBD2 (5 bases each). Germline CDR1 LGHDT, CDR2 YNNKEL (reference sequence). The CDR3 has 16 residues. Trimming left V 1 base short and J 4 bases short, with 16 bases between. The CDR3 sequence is CASSQAGRTLPETQYF. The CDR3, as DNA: TGTGCCAGCAGCCAAGCGGGGCGGACATTACCAGAGACCCAGTACTTC.

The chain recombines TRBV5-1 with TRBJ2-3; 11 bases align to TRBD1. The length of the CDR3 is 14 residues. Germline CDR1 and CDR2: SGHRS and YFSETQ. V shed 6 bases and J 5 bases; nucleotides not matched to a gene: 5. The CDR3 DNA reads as TGCGCCAGCAACGGACAGGGGGCGTTAGATACGCAGTATTTT. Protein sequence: CASNGQGALDTQYF.

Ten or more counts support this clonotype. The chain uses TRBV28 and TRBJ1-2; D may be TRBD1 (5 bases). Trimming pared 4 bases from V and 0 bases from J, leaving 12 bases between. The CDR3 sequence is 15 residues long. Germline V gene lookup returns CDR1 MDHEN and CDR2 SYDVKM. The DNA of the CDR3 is TGTGCCAGCAGTTGGGGACCGCTAGCTAACTATGGCTACACCTTC. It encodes CASSWGPLANYGYTF.

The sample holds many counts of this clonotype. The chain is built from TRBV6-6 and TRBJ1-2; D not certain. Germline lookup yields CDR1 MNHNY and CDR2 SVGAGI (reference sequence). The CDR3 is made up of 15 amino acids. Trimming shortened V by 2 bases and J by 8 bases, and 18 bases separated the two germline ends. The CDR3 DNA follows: TGTGCCAGCAGTTACGATGGTAGTCCCCTGGGAGGCTACACCTTC. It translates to CASSYDGSPLGGYTF.

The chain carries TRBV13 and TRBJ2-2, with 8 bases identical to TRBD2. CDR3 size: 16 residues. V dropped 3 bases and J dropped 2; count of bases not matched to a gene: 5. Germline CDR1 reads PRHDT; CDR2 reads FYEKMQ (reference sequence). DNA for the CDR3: TGTGCCAGCAGCTTGACGACTAGCGTAAACACCGGGGAGCTGTTTTTT. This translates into CASSLTTSVNTGELFF.

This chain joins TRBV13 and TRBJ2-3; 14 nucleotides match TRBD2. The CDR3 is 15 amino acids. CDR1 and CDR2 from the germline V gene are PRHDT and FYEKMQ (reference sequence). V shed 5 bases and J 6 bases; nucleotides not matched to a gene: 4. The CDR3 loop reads CASSLRTSGRDTQYF. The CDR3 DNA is TGTGCCAGCAGCCTAAGGACTAGCGGGAGGGATACGCAGTATTTT. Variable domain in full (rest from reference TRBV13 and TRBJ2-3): AAGVIQSPRHLIKEKRETATLKCYPIPRHDTVYWYQQGPGQDPQFLISFYEKMQSDKGSIPDRFSAQQFSDYHSELNMSSLELGDSALYFCASSLRTSGRDTQYFGPGTRLTVL.

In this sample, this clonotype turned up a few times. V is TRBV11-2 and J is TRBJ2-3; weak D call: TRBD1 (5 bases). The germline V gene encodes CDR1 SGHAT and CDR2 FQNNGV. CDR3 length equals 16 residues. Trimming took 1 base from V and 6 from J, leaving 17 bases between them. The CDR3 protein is CASSLVAGSGLDTQYF. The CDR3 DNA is TGTGCCAGCAGCTTAGTGGCAGGGTCAGGTTTGGATACGCAGTATTTT. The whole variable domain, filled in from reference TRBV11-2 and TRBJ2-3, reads EAGVAQSPRYKIIEKRQSVAFWCNPISGHATLYWYQQILGQGPKLLIQFQNNGVVDDSQLPKDRFSAERLKGVDSTLKIQPAKLEDSAVYLCASSLVAGSGLDTQYFGPGTRLTVL.